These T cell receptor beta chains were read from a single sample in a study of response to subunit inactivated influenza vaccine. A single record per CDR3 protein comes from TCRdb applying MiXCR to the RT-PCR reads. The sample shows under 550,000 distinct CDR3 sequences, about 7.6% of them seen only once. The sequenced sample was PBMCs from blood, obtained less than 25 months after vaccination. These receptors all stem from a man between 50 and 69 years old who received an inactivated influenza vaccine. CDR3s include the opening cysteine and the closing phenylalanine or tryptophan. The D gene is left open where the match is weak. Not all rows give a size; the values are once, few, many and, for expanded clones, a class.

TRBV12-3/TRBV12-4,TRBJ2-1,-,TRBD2,TGTGCCAGCAGTGAACCGGGACTAGCTCTCAATGAGCAGTTCTTC,CASSEPGLALNEQFF
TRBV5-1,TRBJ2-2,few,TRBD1,TGCGCCAGCAGCCATTACGGGACAGGGAGGACCGGGGAGCTGTTTTTT,CASSHYGTGRTGELFF
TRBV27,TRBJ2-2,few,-,TGTGCCAGCAGTTTATCGGGTTCGAGGACGATGGTCGGGCTGTTTTTT,CASSLSGSRTMVGLFF
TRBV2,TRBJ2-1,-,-,TGTGCCAGCAGTGACCACCAGCGTAGGTACAATGAGCAGTTCTTC,CASSDHQRRYNEQFF
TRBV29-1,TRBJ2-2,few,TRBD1,TGCAGCGTAAACGGACAGGGGAGACCCGGGGAGCTGTTTTTT,CSVNGQGRPGELFF
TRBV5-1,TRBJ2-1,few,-,TGCGCCAGCAGCGAGTCTGCTAAGCAGTTCTTC,CASSESAKQFF
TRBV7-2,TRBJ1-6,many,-,TGTGCCAGCAGCCCAAGGGGTACTATCAGGGGAAACTCACCCCTCCACTTT,CASSPRGTIRGNSPLHF
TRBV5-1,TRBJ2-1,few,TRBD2,TGCGCCAGCAGCTTGGGTCGGACTAGCGGGGTCTACAATGAGCAGTTCTTC,CASSLGRTSGVYNEQFF
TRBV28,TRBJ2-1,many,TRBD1,TGTGCCAGCAGGCCCGGGACAGGGGGCTTTGAGCAGTTCTTC,CASRPGTGGFEQFF
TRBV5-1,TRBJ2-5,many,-,TGCGCCAGCAGCTTGGACACTTACCAAGAGACCCAGTACTTC,CASSLDTYQETQYF
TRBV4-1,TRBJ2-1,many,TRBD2,TGCGCCAGCAGTCCTGGACTAGCGGGAGGATTGGGCTCCTACAATGAGCAGTTCTTC,CASSPGLAGGLGSYNEQFF
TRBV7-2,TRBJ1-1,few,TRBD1,TGTGCCAGCAGCTTAGTGGGGCAGGGGGCAATGAACACTGAAGCTTTCTTT,CASSLVGQGAMNTEAFF
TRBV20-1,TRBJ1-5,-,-,TGCAGTGCTAGAGATGACAGCAATCAGCCCCAGCATTTT,CSARDDSNQPQHF
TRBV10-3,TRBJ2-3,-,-,TGTGCCATCCACCGGACTAGCACAGATACGCAGTATTTT,CAIHRTSTDTQYF
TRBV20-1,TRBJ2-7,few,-,TGCAGTGCCGGGGGGCCGCTCTACGAGCAGTACTTC,CSAGGPLYEQYF
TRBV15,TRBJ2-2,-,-,TGTGCCACCAGCAGAGATCACAGCGGCACCGGGGAGCTGTTTTTT,CATSRDHSGTGELFF
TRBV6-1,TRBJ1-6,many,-,TGTGCCAGCAGCAGTCGTCATAATTCACCCCTCCACTTT,CASSSRHNSPLHF
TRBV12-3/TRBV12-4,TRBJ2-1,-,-,TGTGCCAGCAGTTTGAGGTTAACTCCCGGGGATGAGCAGTTCTTC,CASSLRLTPGDEQFF
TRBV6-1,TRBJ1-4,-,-,TGTGCCAGCAGTGAGATTGGCCACAAGAATGAAAAACTGTTTTTT,CASSEIGHKNEKLFF
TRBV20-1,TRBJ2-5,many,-,TGCAGTGCCTCGAGACGGACGGGGTTAGAGACCCAGTACTTC,CSASRRTGLETQYF
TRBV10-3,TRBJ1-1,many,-,TGTGCCATCAGTGAGGAGAGAAAGAACACTGAAGCTTTCTTT,CAISEERKNTEAFF
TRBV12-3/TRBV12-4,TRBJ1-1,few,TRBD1,TGTGCCAGCAGTGCTACGGGACAGGGTCACACTGAAGCTTTCTTT,CASSATGQGHTEAFF
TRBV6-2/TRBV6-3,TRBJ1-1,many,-,TGTGCCAGCAGTCACCGGGACACTGAAGCTTTCTTT,CASSHRDTEAFF
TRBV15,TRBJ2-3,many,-,TGTGCCACCAGCAGAGTCCCGGTCACAGATACGCAGTATTTT,CATSRVPVTDTQYF
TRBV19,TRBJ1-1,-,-,TGTGCCAGTAGTATAGGTTGGAAGGAGCCTTTCTTT,CASSIGWKEPFF
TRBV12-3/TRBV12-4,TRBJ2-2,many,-,TGTGCCAGCAGTTTCCATTTAGGGACCGGGGAGCTGTTTTTT,CASSFHLGTGELFF
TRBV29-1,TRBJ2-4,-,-,TGCAGCGTTGGCGTTAAAAACATTCAGTACTTC,CSVGVKNIQYF
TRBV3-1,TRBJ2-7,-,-,TGTGCCAGCAGCCAAGGGGCCATAAACCCTAGGTCGCAGTACTTC,CASSQGAINPRSQYF
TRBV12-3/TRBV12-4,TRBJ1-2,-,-,TGTGCCAGCAGGGAGACCGGGACTTGGGCCCATGGCTACACCTTC,CASRETGTWAHGYTF
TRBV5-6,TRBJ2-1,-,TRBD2,TGTGCCAGCAGCTTGTCGGGACTAGGATCGACTGAGCAGTTCTTC,CASSLSGLGSTEQFF
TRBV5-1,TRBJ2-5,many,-,TGCGCCAGCAGCTTGGGACGGTCCCAAGAGACCCAGTACTTC,CASSLGRSQETQYF
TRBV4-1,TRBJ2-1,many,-,TGCGCCAGCAGCCAAGATTATCCGCTAATTCGTCTGTTTGAGCAGTTCTTC,CASSQDYPLIRLFEQFF
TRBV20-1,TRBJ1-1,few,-,TGCAGTGCTAGAGATAAGGAACAGCTGAACACTGAAGCTTTCTTT,CSARDKEQLNTEAFF
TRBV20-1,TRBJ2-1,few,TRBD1,TGCAGTGCTAGAGACCCGGGACAGGTCTCCTACAATGAGCAGTTCTTC,CSARDPGQVSYNEQFF
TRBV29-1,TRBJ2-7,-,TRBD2,TGCAGCGTTGAAGCCCTACCCTCAGCGGGAGGCGGCGAGCAGTACTTC,CSVEALPSAGGGEQYF
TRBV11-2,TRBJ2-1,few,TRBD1,TGTGCCAGCAGCGGACAGGGGGCGAGGGAGCAGTTCTTC,CASSGQGAREQFF
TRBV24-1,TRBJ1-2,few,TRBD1,TGTGCCACCAGTGAAGGGACAGGTAGGGCGTATGGCTACACCTTC,CATSEGTGRAYGYTF
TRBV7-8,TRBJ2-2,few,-,TGTGCCAGCAGCGCCGATGGCACCGGGGAGCTGTTTTTT,CASSADGTGELFF
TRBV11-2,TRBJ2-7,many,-,TGTGCCAGCAGCTTATCAAGCAGTCGGAGGGTCCCTTCCTACGAGCAGTACTTC,CASSLSSSRRVPSYEQYF
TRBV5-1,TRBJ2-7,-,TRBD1,TGCGCCAGCAGCAGGGGACAGGGAGGCTACGAGCAGTACTTC,CASSRGQGGYEQYF
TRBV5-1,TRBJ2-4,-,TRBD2,TGCGCCAGCAGCCCGACGGCGGGGGGCGCAAACATTCAGTACTTC,CASSPTAGGANIQYF
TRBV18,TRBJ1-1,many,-,TGTGCCAGCTCACCTTCCGGGGCAGGGACTGAAGCTTTCTTT,CASSPSGAGTEAFF
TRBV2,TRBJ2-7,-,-,TGTGCCAGCAGTGGGGGCCCGATCGAGCAGTACTTC,CASSGGPIEQYF
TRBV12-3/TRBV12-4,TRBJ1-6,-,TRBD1,TGTGCCAGCAGCGGACAGGGGAGATCACCCCTCCACTTT,CASSGQGRSPLHF
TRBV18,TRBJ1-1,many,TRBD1,TGTGCCAGCTCACCAGGGACAGGCCAATCCGAAGCTTTCTTT,CASSPGTGQSEAFF
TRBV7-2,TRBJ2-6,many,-,TGTGCCAGCAGCTCCCATATAGCCTCTGGGGCCAACGTCCTGACTTTC,CASSSHIASGANVLTF
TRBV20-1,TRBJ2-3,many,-,TGCAGTGCTTACCCAGGGAAGGGGACCACAGATACGCAGTATTTT,CSAYPGKGTTDTQYF
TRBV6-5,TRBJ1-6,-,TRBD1,TGTGCCAGCAGTTACCAGCTGGGACAGGGTAATTCACCCCTCCACTTT,CASSYQLGQGNSPLHF
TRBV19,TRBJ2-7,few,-,TGTGCCAGTAATGAGGGAGAGGCCTACGAGCAGTACTTC,CASNEGEAYEQYF
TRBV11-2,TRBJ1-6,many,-,TGTGCCAGCAGCTTGGTTCGGGGCAATTCACCCCTCCACTTT,CASSLVRGNSPLHF
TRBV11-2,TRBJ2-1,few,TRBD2,TGTGCCAGCAGCTCCTCTAGCGGGGGCTACAATGAGCAGTTCTTC,CASSSSSGGYNEQFF
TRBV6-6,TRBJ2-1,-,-,TGTGCCAGCAGTTATAGTGAGAAGCAGTTCTTC,CASSYSEKQFF
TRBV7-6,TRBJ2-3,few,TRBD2,TGTGCCAGCAGCTTAGAGGCTAGCGGGAGGCCTCCCCGTAGGCCAGATACGCAGTATTTT,CASSLEASGRPPRRPDTQYF
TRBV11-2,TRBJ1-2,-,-,TGTGCCAGCACCCTTAGAGTCGACTATGGCTACACCTTC,CASTLRVDYGYTF
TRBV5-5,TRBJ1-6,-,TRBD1,TGTGCCAGCAGCGTCGACAGGGCTCCTAATTCACCCCTCCACTTT,CASSVDRAPNSPLHF